The source of this T cell receptor (beta chain) is a study of blood T cell repertoires in COVID-19. Sequencing used immunoSEQ multiplex PCR; TCRdb keeps in-frame clones, though not all of them. Of roughly 170,000 clones detected, less than 90% appear once; the ten largest clones hold 4.4%. Germline V gives CDR1 SGHDN, CDR2 FVKESK. The CDR3 sequence is 14 residues long. Trimming removed 5 bases from V and 5 bases from J, with 15 bases in between. The specimen was PBMCs or T cells enriched from blood (not recorded which). The chain joins TRBV14 to TRBJ1-2; possibly TRBD1 for D (5 bases). The TCR comes from a woman aged 45-59 years who had recovered from COVID-19. CDR3 coding DNA: TGTGCCAGCAGCGGACCGGGACTCACTTATGGCTACACCTTC. Amino acids: CASSGPGLTYGYTF.